The present T cell receptor (beta chain) was sequenced within a study of blood T cell repertoires in COVID-19 (dated by TCRdb to 2020 to 2021). Background for the entire study: Samples covering the acute and convalescent phases of COVID-19 were provided by collaborators in the United States, Italy and Spain. Where HLA class I and class II types were available, the types were taken from metadata supplied by the sample provider, not from assay-based typing. The repertoires were released in a freely available public database intended as a resource for research on the immune response to SARS-CoV-2. The material from the prospective study consisted of cDNA or gDNA derived from T cells, B-cell-depleted T cells, or PBMCs. Subjects who had been exposed to COVID-19, were actively infected with it, or had recovered from it provided the deeply sampled blood TCRbeta repertoires that made up the dataset. The samples were drawn from two sources: the first 160 participants of the ongoing ImmuneRACE study, and over 1,000 subjects contributed by 6 global collaborators. The sample metadata nearly always contained a de-identified subject ID, COVID-19 status, age in years and sex. Study-wide findings and limitations: The quantity of clinical and demographic metadata differed by source and by participant and was supplied without curation.

With regard to this clone: Its antigen target is currently unknown. Base-call qualities are not available, and no considerably larger clone is one nucleotide away.

The collaborating institutions used their own protocols to collect whole blood in K2EDTA tubes. For TCRbeta analysis, collaborators shipped samples as frozen whole blood, isolated PBMCs, or DNA extracted from either of those sample types. TCRbeta CDR3 regions were amplified from genomic DNA using the immunoSEQ Assay, a bias-controlled multiplex PCR. Regarding the original processing steps: The number of nucleated cells in each sample was estimated from the amplification of reference gene primers within the assay. To quantify the absolute abundance of each unique TCRbeta CDR3 rearrangement, sequence reads were collapsed and filtered. Productive Simpson clonality was computed per sample as the square root of Simpson's diversity index over productive rearrangements. Entries here come from immuneACCESS through TCRdb and include only in-frame sequences with V and J called. Some clones fail to appear in such tables; in the studies checked, an unresolved V gene covers under half of the shortfall, and the cause of the remainder is unknown. V, J and clone size are those of that table, while D and trimming were read from the DNA. The sample table lists around 300,000 clones, about nine tenths of them with a count of one. Under 2.5% of the sample lies in the top ten.

The germline V gene (reference sequence) yields SEHNR for CDR1 and FQNEAQ for CDR2. The V end loses 1 base and the J end loses 6 bases, and a stretch of 6 bases separates them. The CDR3 numbers 12 residues from cysteine through phenylalanine. CDR3 DNA is the only sequence kept; it has 36 bases, read in frame from the first base. This sequence uses TRBV7-9 and TRBJ1-1; the D gene remains uncertain. This clonotype was obtained from a man aged 50 to 60 with acute or convalescent COVID-19. Sample: peripheral blood. The CDR3 corresponds to CASSLGLSEAFF. The DNA sequence is as follows: TGTGCCAGCAGCTTAGGACTTTCTGAAGCTTTCTTT.